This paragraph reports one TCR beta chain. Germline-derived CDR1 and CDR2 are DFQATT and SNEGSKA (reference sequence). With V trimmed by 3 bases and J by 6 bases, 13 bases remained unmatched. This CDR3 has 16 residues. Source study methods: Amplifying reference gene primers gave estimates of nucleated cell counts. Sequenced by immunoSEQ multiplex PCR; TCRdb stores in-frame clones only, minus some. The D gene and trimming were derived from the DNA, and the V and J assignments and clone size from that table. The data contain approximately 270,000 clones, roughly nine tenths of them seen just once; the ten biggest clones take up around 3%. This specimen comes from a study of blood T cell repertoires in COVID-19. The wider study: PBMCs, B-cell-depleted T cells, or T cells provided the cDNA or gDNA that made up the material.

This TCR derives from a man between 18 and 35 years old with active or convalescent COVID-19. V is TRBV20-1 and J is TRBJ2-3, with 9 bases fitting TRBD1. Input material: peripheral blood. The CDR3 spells CSASSRQGVFRDTQYF. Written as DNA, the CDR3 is TGCAGTGCTAGTAGCAGACAGGGGGTCTTTAGGGATACGCAGTATTTT.